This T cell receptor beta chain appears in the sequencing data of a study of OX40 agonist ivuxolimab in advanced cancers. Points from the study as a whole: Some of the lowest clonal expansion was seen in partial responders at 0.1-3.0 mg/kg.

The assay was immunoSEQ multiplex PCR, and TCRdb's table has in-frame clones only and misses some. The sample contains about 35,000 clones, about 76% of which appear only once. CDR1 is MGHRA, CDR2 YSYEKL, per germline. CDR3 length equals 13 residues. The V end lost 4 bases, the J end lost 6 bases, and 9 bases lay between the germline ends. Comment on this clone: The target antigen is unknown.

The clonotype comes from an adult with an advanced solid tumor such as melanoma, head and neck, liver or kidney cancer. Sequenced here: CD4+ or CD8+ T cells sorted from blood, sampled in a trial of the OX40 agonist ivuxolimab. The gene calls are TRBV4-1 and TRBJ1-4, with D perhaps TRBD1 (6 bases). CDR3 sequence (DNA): TGCGCCAGCAGCCGAAGACAGGATGAAAAACTGTTTTTT. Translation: CASSRRQDEKLFF.